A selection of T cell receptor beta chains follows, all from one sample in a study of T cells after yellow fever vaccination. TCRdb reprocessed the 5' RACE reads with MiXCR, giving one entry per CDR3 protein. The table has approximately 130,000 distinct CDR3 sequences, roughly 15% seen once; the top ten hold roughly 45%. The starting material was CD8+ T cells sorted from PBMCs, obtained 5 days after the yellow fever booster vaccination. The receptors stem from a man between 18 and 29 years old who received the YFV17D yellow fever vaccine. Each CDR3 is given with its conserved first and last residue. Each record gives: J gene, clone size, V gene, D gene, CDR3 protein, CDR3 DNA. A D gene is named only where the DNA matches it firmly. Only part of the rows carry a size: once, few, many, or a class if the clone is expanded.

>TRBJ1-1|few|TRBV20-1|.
CSARDPGEEISNTEAFF
TGCAGTGCTAGAGATCCCGGGGAGGAGATTTCGAACACTGAAGCTTTCTTT
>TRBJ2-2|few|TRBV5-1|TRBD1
CASSFRQGYSPNTGELFF
TGCGCCAGCAGCTTCCGACAGGGCTACTCCCCGAACACCGGGGAGCTGTTTTTT
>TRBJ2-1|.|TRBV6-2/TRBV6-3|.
CASSYGSDSYNEQFF
TGTGCCAGCAGTTATGGGTCAGACTCCTACAATGAGCAGTTCTTC
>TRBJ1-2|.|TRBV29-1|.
CSVGPRGAEGYTF
TGCAGCGTTGGCCCGCGGGGGGCGGAAGGCTACACCTTC
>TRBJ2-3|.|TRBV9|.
CASSVGIRGSTDTQYF
TGTGCCAGCAGCGTAGGAATCCGGGGAAGCACAGATACGCAGTATTTT
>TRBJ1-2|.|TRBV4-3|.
CASSQVAGSYGYTF
TGCGCCAGCAGCCAAGTTGCGGGAAGCTATGGCTACACCTTC
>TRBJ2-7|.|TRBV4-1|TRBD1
CASSQDYSGTGDSYEQYF
TGCGCCAGCAGCCAAGACTATTCCGGGACAGGGGATTCCTACGAGCAGTACTTC
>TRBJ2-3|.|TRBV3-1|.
CASSQEGAADTQYF
TGTGCCAGCAGCCAAGAGGGGGCGGCAGATACGCAGTATTTT
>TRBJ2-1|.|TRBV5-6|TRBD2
CASRLGLAGGTEQFF
TGTGCCAGCAGATTAGGACTAGCGGGGGGGACTGAGCAGTTCTTC
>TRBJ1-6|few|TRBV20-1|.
CSARPPDGSYNSPLHF
TGCAGTGCTAGACCCCCCGACGGGTCCTATAATTCACCCCTCCACTTT
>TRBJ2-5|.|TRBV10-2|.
CASSESLAWETQYF
TGCGCCAGCAGTGAGTCGCTAGCCTGGGAGACCCAGTACTTC
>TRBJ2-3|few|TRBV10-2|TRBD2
CASSGLAGGPGTQYF
TGCGCCAGCAGCGGACTAGCGGGGGGGCCGGGTACGCAGTATTTT
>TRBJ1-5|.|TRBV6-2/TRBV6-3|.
CASRSDDPNYSNQPQHF
TGTGCCAGCAGATCCGATGACCCGAATTATAGCAATCAGCCCCAGCATTTT
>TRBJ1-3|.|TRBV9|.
CASSPYIGGRDRSGNTIYF
TGTGCCAGCAGCCCCTACATAGGGGGACGCGATAGATCTGGAAACACCATATATTTT
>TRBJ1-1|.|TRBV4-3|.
CASSQDLPGNTEAFF
TGCGCCAGCAGCCAAGATCTCCCGGGGAACACTGAAGCTTTCTTT
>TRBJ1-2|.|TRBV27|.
CASSLRLPALYGYTF
TGTGCCAGCAGTTTACGACTCCCGGCCCTCTATGGCTACACCTTC
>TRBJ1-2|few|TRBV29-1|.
CSAPGPSGYGYTF
TGCAGCGCTCCGGGACCCTCGGGCTATGGCTACACCTTC
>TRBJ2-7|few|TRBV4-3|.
CASSQDIAPAYEQYF
TGCGCCAGCAGCCAAGATATCGCGCCAGCCTACGAGCAGTACTTC
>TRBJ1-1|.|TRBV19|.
CASSPQGPEAFF
TGTGCCAGTAGTCCACAGGGACCTGAAGCTTTCTTT
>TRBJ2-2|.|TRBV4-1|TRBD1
CASSFGQGITGELFF
TGCGCCAGCAGTTTTGGACAGGGCATCACCGGGGAGCTGTTTTTT
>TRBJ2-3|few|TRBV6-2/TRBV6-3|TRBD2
CASSYFGLGGGDTQYF
TGTGCCAGCAGTTACTTCGGACTAGGAGGTGGAGATACGCAGTATTTT
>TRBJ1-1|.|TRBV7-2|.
CASSLEGFSEAFF
TGTGCCAGCAGCTTAGAGGGGTTTTCTGAAGCTTTCTTT
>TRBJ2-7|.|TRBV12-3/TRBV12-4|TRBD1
CASTQGAQGREQYF
TGTGCCAGCACCCAGGGGGCCCAGGGTAGGGAGCAGTACTTC
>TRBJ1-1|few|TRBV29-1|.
CSVETENTEAFF
TGCAGCGTGGAGACGGAAAACACTGAAGCTTTCTTT
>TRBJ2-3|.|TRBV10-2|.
CASSGSWIDTQYF
TGCGCCAGCAGTGGGTCTTGGATAGATACGCAGTATTTT
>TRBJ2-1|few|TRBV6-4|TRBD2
CASSEGLAGNNEQFF
TGTGCCAGCAGTGAAGGCCTAGCGGGGAACAATGAGCAGTTCTTC
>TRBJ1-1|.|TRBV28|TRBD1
CASSFRGLLMNTEAFF
TGTGCCAGCAGTTTCAGGGGGCTATTAATGAACACTGAAGCTTTCTTT
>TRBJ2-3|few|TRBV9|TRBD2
CASSPIAGGLADTQYF
TGTGCCAGCAGCCCAATAGCGGGGGGGTTGGCGGATACGCAGTATTTT
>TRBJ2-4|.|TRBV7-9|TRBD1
CASSLIGQGNIQYF
TGTGCCAGCAGCTTAATCGGACAGGGTAACATTCAGTACTTC
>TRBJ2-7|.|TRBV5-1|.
CASSLEGYPGYEQYF
TGCGCCAGCAGCTTGGAAGGCTACCCGGGCTACGAGCAGTACTTC
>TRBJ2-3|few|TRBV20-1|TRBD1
CSAQPAVTGGADTQYF
TGCAGTGCCCAGCCGGCGGTAACAGGGGGCGCGGATACGCAGTATTTT
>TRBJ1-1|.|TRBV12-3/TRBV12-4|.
CASRLGVNTEAFF
TGTGCCAGCAGGCTAGGGGTGAACACTGAAGCTTTCTTT
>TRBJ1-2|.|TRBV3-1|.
CASSQDGIADYGYTF
TGTGCCAGCAGCCAAGATGGCATTGCCGACTATGGCTACACCTTC
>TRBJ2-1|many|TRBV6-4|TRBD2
CASSDSQRGTSNEQFF
TGTGCCAGCAGTGACTCGCAGCGGGGGACTTCTAATGAGCAGTTCTTC
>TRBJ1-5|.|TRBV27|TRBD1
CASSLGQGTQPQHF
TGTGCCAGCAGTCTTGGACAGGGTACTCAGCCCCAGCATTTT
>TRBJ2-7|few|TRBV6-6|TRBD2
CASSSEGRDYEQYF
TGTGCCAGCAGTTCCGAAGGGAGGGACTACGAGCAGTACTTC